Below are 15 T cell receptor beta chains sequenced from a single sample in a study of T cell repertoires in cytomegalovirus infection. For these receptors, no antigen is known. TCRdb used MiXCR to reprocess the reads, holding one entry per CDR3 protein. This sample has 750,000 to 900,000 distinct CDR3 sequences, with approximately 32% found just once. This material consisted of cultured CD8+ T cells from PBMCs, taken from culture after CMV antigen stimulation. The source is a human donor in good health (CMV status not recorded). Some clones in this sample may be carry-over from other donors' samples.

At least ten counts were recorded for this clonotype. The V gene is TRBV7-2, the J gene TRBJ1-1; the D gene is possibly TRBD1 (6 bases). Germline CDR1 is SGHTA and CDR2 is FQGNSA. Trimming cost V 4 bases and J 3 bases, with 12 bases left between them. The CDR3 covers 14 residues. The CDR3 sequence is CASSSTGSDTEAFF. CDR3 bases: TGTGCCAGCAGCTCCACAGGGTCTGACACTGAAGCTTTCTTT.

The chain recombines TRBV5-4 with TRBJ2-1, with D uncertain. The CDR3 has 17 amino acids. Germline CDR1 reads SGHNT; CDR2 reads YYREEE (reference sequence). V lost 1 base and J 4 bases, leaving 18 bases between the germline ends. CDR3 residues: CASSLITAPGRYNEQFF. CDR3 in DNA: TGTGCCAGCAGCTTGATAACAGCACCGGGCAGATACAATGAGCAGTTCTTC. The full variable domain, with the rest looked up from reference TRBV5-4 and TRBJ2-1, is ETGVTQSPTHLIKTRGQQVTLRCSSQSGHNTVSWYQQALGQGPQFIFQYYREEENGRGNFPPRFSGLQFPNYSSELNVNALELDDSALYLCASSLITAPGRYNEQFFGPGTRLTVL.

There are a few counts of this clonotype. This sequence joins TRBV7-8 and TRBJ2-2, with D possibly matching TRBD1 (6 bases). CDR1 and CDR2 (germline): SGHVS, FQNEAQ. The CDR3 has 15 amino acids. Trimming left V 4 bases short and J 4 bases short, with 13 bases between. DNA for the CDR3: TGTGCCAGCAGCTCAAAACAGGGTCCCACCGGGGAGCTGTTTTTT. This encodes CASSSKQGPTGELFF.

This clonotype was counted between two and nine times. This chain joins TRBV4-1 and TRBJ2-3; TRBD1 or TRBD2 may be the D gene (5 bases each). The CDR3 has 13 amino acids. Trimming shortened V by 5 bases and J by 4 bases, and 10 bases separated the two germline ends. From germline, CDR1 is MGHRA and CDR2 YSYEKL. This CDR3 reads CASSWGSADTQYF. In nucleotides, the CDR3 is TGCGCCAGCAGCTGGGGGTCCGCAGATACGCAGTATTTT.

This clonotype was counted a few times. The V and J genes are TRBV7-6 and TRBJ1-1; 7 bases are shared with TRBD1. V lost 2 bases to trimming and J lost 0 bases; unmatched junction nucleotides: 12. The CDR3 is 18 residues long. Germline CDR1 reads SGHVS; CDR2 reads FNYEAQ. CDR3 loop: CASSLQSGDSWVNTEAFF. CDR3 nucleotide sequence: TGTGCCAGCAGCTTACAGTCCGGGGACAGCTGGGTGAACACTGAAGCTTTCTTT.

V and J are TRBV6-2 or TRBV6-3 and TRBJ2-1; D ambiguous. Germline values: CDR1 MNHEY, CDR2 SVGEGT. Trimming shortened V by 6 bases and J by 7 bases, and 13 bases separated the two germline ends. The CDR3 runs to 13 residues. For the CDR3, the DNA is TGTGCCAGCAGCCTCAGTTTCTGGAATGAGCAGTTCTTC. Its translation: CASSLSFWNEQFF.

This chain joins TRBV27 and TRBJ1-2, with TRBD1 matching 7 bases. The V gene end was trimmed by 6 bases and the J gene end by 4 bases; junction bases not matched to a gene: 8. In germline, CDR1 is MNHEY, CDR2 SMNVEV (reference sequence). This CDR3 region has 14 residues. Here the CDR3 reads CASSPQGEGYGYTF. The DNA for the CDR3 is TGTGCCAGCAGCCCCCAGGGGGAAGGCTATGGCTACACCTTC.

The rearrangement links TRBV15 to TRBJ2-3; 10 bases are shared with TRBD1. Trimming took 5 bases from V and 5 from J; bases not matched to a gene: 7. This CDR3 is built from 15 residues. Germline lookup yields CDR1 LNHNV and CDR2 YYDKDF (reference sequence). The CDR3, as DNA: TGTGCCACCAGCCGCCGACAGGGGGCTGGAGATACGCAGTATTTT. Its translation: CATSRRQGAGDTQYF.

This clonotype was picked up many times. The chain combines TRBV7-8 with TRBJ2-6; the D gene is possibly TRBD1 (5 bases). The CDR3 loop spans 20 amino acids. V lost 5 bases and J 0 bases, leaving 23 bases between the germline ends. Germline CDR1 and CDR2: SGHVS and FQNEAQ. CDR3: CASSEKTWQGRASGANVLTF. The CDR3 nucleotides read TGTGCCAGCAGCGAAAAAACTTGGCAGGGAAGGGCCTCTGGGGCCAACGTCCTGACTTTC.

The rearrangement links TRBV4-2 to TRBJ2-7; 9 nucleotides agree with TRBD2. The V gene's germline CDR1 is LGHNA and CDR2 YNFKEQ. The CDR3 has 18 residues. V shed 0 bases and J 0 bases; nucleotides not matched to a gene: 9. The CDR3 nucleotides read TGTGCCAGCAGCCAAGAAGGAAGTCTAGCGGGGTTCTCCTACGAGCAGTACTTC. This gives the protein CASSQEGSLAGFSYEQYF.

This clonotype turned up a few times. This chain joins TRBV10-3 and TRBJ2-1; the match to TRBD1 covers 7 bases. The germline CDR1 and CDR2 sequences are ENHRY and SYGVKD. J was trimmed by 0 bases and V by 0 bases; bases with no gene match: 2. The CDR3 loop spans 16 amino acids. The CDR3 nucleotides are TGTGCCATCAGTGAGTCGACAGGGAGCTCCTACAATGAGCAGTTCTTC. Encoded protein: CAISESTGSSYNEQFF.

This clonotype was seen once. The V call is TRBV5-1, the J call TRBJ1-2, with no clear D. Trimming removed 4 bases at V and 1 base at J, with 8 bases between. Germline V gene sequence: CDR1 SGHRS, CDR2 YFSETQ. The CDR3 loop spans 13 amino acids. The CDR3 loop reads CASSEDFNYGYTF. DNA of the CDR3: TGCGCCAGCAGCGAGGACTTTAACTATGGCTACACCTTC.

J is TRBJ2-7 and V is TRBV7-6, with 8 positions matching TRBD1. The CDR3 extends over 13 amino acids. CDR1 SGHVS and CDR2 FNYEAQ come from the germline V gene. V was clipped by 5 bases and J by 6 bases; unmatched bases: 6. CDR3 protein: CASSMTGAGEQYV. The CDR3 bases are TGTGCCAGCAGCATGACAGGGGCGGGCGAGCAGTACGTC.

The gene calls are TRBV5-6 and TRBJ2-3; no clear D. Germline V CDR1 and CDR2: SGHDT, YYEEEE. The CDR3 extends over 17 amino acids. V lost 0 bases and J lost 5, with 19 bases in between. As DNA, the CDR3 is TGTGCCAGCAGCTTGGCGGCCTCCCCCGAAGTCCAAGATACGCAGTATTTT. Its protein is CASSLAASPEVQDTQYF.

This rearrangement joins TRBV7-2 to TRBJ2-3; 11 bases map to TRBD2. This CDR3 has 20 residues. The V gene's germline CDR1 is SGHTA and CDR2 FQGNSA. With 4 bases clipped from V and 5 bases from J, the junction kept 20 bases outside the gene matches. The CDR3 coding sequence is TGTGCCAGCAGCTCGTTGGGGGATCAGGGTAGCGGGGGGGCGGAAGATACGCAGTATTTT. Translated, it gives CASSSLGDQGSGGAEDTQYF. The whole variable domain, remainder taken from reference TRBV7-2 and TRBJ2-3, is GAGVSQSPSNKVTEKGKDVELRCDPISGHTALYWYRQSLGQGLEFLIYFQGNSAPDKSGLPSDRFSAERTGGSVSTLTIQRTQQEDSAVYLCASSSLGDQGSGGAEDTQYFGPGTRLTVL.